This T cell receptor (beta chain) was sequenced during a study of Ad26.COV2.S vaccination and SARS-CoV-2 variants. Sequenced by immunoSEQ multiplex PCR; TCRdb stores in-frame clones only, minus some. The sample carries about 680,000 clones, around 92% recorded once. Trimming took 8 bases from V and 3 from J, leaving 4 bases between them. Germline CDR1 reads SGHTA; CDR2 reads FQGNSA. The CDR3 is 11 residues long. Treatment in this sample: over 15 received Ad26.COV2.S at low or high dose, single or two shots; 5 received placebo; per-sample allocation not given. Day 63 after the first vaccine or placebo injection was the time point for sampling.

This clonotype was sampled from a person aged 18-60 years who received the Ad26.COV2.S COVID-19 vaccine or a placebo. This rearrangement joins TRBV7-2 to TRBJ2-2, with unresolved D. The sample here was peripheral blood, taken in a trial of Ad26.COV2.S vaccine versus placebo. As DNA, the CDR3 is TGTGCCAGCGACGACACCGGGGAGCTGTTTTTT. This gives the protein CASDDTGELFF.